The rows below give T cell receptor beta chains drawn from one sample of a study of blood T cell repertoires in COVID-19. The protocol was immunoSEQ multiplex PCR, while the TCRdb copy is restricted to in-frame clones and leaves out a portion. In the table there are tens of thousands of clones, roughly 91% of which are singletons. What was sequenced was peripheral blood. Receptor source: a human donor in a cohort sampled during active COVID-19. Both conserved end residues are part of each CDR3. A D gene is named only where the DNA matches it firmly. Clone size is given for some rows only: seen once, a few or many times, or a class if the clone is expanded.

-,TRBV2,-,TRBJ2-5,TGTGCCAGCAACCGCGGGCTAGCCGCACAAGAGACCCAGTACTTC,CASNRGLAAQETQYF
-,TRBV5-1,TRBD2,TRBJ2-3,TGCGCCAGCAAAGCGGGAGATGATACGCAGTATTTT,CASKAGDDTQYF
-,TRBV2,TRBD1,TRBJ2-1,TGTGCCAGCAGTGCGGACAGGGGGCGCGGGAATGAGCAGTTCTTC,CASSADRGRGNEQFF
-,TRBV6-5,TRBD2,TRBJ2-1,TGTGCCAGCAAACTAGCGGGAGGGCCGTTCAATGAGCAGTTCTTC,CASKLAGGPFNEQFF
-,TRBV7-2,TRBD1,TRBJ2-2,TGTGCCAGCAGCTCGACAGGGGCCGGGGAGCTGTTTTTT,CASSSTGAGELFF
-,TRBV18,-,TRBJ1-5,TGTGCCACCAGAGACAGAACTAGCAATCAGCCCCAGCATTTT,CATRDRTSNQPQHF
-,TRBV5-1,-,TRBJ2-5,TGCGCCAGCAGTACTGCAGGGCGCGGTGAGACCCAGTACTTC,CASSTAGRGETQYF
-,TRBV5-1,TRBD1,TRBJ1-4,TGCGCCAGCAGCAGGGGACAGGGGATTGAAAAACTGTTTTTT,CASSRGQGIEKLFF
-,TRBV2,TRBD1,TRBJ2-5,TGTGCCAGCACCAGACAGGGGGGCGGGGGGACCCAGTACTTC,CASTRQGGGGTQYF
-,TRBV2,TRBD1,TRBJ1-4,TGTGCCAGCAGTCCAGGGGGCCGGACTAATGAAAAACTGTTTTTT,CASSPGGRTNEKLFF
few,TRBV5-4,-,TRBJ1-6,TGTGCCAGCACCCCAGGGAATAGGGGTTCACCCCTCCACTTT,CASTPGNRGSPLHF
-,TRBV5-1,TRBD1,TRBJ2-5,TGCGCCAGCAGCCCCCGGGACAGCCAAGAGACCCAGTACTTC,CASSPRDSQETQYF
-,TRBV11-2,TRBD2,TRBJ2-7,TGTGCCAGCAGCATCCCTCGACTAGCACCCAACGAGCAGTACTTC,CASSIPRLAPNEQYF
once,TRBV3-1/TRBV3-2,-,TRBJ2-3,TGTGCCAGCAGCCAATTTAGTACGCAGTATTTT,CASSQFSTQYF
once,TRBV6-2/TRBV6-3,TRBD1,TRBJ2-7,TGTGCCAGCAGCCCGATACGACAGGGGAGGAACGAGCAGTACTTC,CASSPIRQGRNEQYF
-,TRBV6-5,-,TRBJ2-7,TGTGCCAGCAGTTACGGGGACATCTACGAGCAGTACTTC,CASSYGDIYEQYF
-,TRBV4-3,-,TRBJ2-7,TGCGCCAGCAGCCAAGATGTGAACAGGCGATACGAGCAGTACTTC,CASSQDVNRRYEQYF
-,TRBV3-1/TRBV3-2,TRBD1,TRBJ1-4,TGTGCCAGCAGCCTATTGACAGGGTTTGGTGAAAAACTGTTTTTT,CASSLLTGFGEKLFF
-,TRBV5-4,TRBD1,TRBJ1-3,TGTGCCAGCAGCTTGCAGGGGGTGGGAAACACCATATATTTT,CASSLQGVGNTIYF
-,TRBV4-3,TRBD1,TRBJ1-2,TGCGCCAGCTCACCGGGACAGGGGGTATATGGCTACACCTTC,CASSPGQGVYGYTF
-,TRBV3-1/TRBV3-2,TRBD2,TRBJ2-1,TGTGCCAGCAGCCCCACTAGCGGGAGACCTAAGTTCTTC,CASSPTSGRPKFF
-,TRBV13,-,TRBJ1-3,TGTGCCAGCAGCTTAACACAGGCCACCTTAAGGAACACCATATATTTT,CASSLTQATLRNTIYF
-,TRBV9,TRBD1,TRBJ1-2,TGTGCCAGCAGCGACGGGACAGGGGGGACTTATAACTATGGCTACACCTTC,CASSDGTGGTYNYGYTF
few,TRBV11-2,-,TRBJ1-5,TGTGCCAGCAGCTTAGATCCAGGCTACAATCAGCCCCAGCATTTT,CASSLDPGYNQPQHF
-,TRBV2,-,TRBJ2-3,TGTGCCAGCAGTAACGGCGGGGATACGCAGTATTTT,CASSNGGDTQYF
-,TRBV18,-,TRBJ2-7,TGTGCCAGCTCATCGGACAGCTCCTACGAGCAGTACTTC,CASSSDSSYEQYF
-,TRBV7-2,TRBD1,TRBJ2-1,TGTGCCAGCAGCTTAGACCGGGACAGGTACAATGAGCAGTTCTTC,CASSLDRDRYNEQFF
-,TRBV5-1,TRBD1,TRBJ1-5,TGCGCCAGCAGCCCCTGGGGACAGGATAGCAATCAGCCCCAGCATTTT,CASSPWGQDSNQPQHF
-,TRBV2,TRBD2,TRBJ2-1,TGTGCCAGCAGGGTTGGGACTAGCGGGGTTTACAATGAGCAGTTCTTC,CASRVGTSGVYNEQFF
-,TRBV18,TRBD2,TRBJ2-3,TGTGCCAGCTCACCAGGACTACTAGCGGGAGGGCCAGATACGCAGTATTTT,CASSPGLLAGGPDTQYF
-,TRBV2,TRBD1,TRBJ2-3,TGTGCCAGCAGAGTAAATAAACTTGCGACAGGGGATAGCACAGATACGCAGTATTTT,CASRVNKLATGDSTDTQYF
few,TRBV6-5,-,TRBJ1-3,TGTGCCAGCAGTTACCACCGAGGCAGCTCTGGAAACACCATATATTTT,CASSYHRGSSGNTIYF
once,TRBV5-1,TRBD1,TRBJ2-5,TGCGCCAGCAGTAAAGACAGGGGGGAGGAGACCCAGTACTTC,CASSKDRGEETQYF
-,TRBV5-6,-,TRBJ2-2,TGTGCCAGCAGCCGTACCGGGGAGCTGTTTTTT,CASSRTGELFF
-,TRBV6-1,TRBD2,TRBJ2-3,TGTGCCAGCAGTGAAACCCTAGCGGGGGGGGCAGATACGCAGTATTTT,CASSETLAGGADTQYF
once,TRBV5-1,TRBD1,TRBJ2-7,TGCGCCAGCAGCTGGGACAGGGACTACGAGCAGTACTTC,CASSWDRDYEQYF
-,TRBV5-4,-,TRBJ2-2,TGTGCCAGCAGAGGAGGGTCAAGCACCGGGGAGCTGTTTTTT,CASRGGSSTGELFF
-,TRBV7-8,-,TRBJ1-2,TGTGCCAGCAGCTTATCTGGGGGGGTAGATGGCTACACCTTC,CASSLSGGVDGYTF
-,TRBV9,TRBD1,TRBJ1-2,TGTGCCAGCAGCGGGGGACAGATTCCCTATGGCTACACCTTC,CASSGGQIPYGYTF
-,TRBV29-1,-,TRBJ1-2,TGCAGCGTCGCGCAGGGCTATGGCTACACCTTC,CSVAQGYGYTF
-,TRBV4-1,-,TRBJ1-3,TGCGCCAGCGCCCGTACGGCAGGGACTGGAAACACCATATATTTT,CASARTAGTGNTIYF
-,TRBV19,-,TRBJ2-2,TGTGCCAGTAGTTTCTACGGGGGGGAGCTGTTTTTT,CASSFYGGELFF
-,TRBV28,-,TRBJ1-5,TGTGCCAGCAGTTCACTAGAACAGCCCCAGCATTTT,CASSSLEQPQHF
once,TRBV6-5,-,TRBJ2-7,TGTGCCAGCAGACCTAGTGGAGGACCCGTCCTCGAGCAGTACTTC,CASRPSGGPVLEQYF